The sequence of this TCR beta chain was determined in a study of shared clonotypes between healthy human individuals. Trimming removed 3 bases at V and 4 bases at J, with 16 bases between. This CDR3 comprises 15 residues. Germline CDR1 reads LNHDA; CDR2 reads SQIVND (reference sequence). There are a few counts of this clone. The repertoire was sequenced with immunoSEQ multiplex PCR; TCRdb's copy has only in-frame clones and lacks some. The data hold over 950,000 clones, with about 72% observed a single time. The receptor comes from a man between 18 and 29 years old in good health. Some clones in this sample may be carry-over from other donors' samples. The chain couples TRBV19 to TRBJ2-7; TRBD2 might be the D (5 bases). The specimen sequenced was memory CD4+ T cells from PBMCs. The sample's subset: CD45RA-negative fraction. The CDR3 DNA sequence: TGTGCCAGTAGTATGTCCGCTCGAACGGGGTACGAGCAGTACTTC. Translated, it gives CASSMSARTGYEQYF.